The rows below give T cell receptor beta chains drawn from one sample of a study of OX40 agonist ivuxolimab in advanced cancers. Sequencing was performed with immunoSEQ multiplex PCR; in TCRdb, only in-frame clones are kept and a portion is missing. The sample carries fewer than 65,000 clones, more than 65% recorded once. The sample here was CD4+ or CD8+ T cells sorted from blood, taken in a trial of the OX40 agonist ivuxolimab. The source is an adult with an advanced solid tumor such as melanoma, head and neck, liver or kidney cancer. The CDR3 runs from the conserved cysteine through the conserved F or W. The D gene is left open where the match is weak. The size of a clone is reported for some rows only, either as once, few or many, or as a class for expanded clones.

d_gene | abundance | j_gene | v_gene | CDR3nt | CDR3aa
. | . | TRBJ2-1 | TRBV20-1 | TGCAGTGCTAGTTCCGGCCCAGAGCAGTTCTTC | CSASSGPEQFF
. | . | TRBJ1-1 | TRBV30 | TGTGCCTGGAGTCCGCTGCGGGGCACTGAAGCTTTCTTT | CAWSPLRGTEAFF
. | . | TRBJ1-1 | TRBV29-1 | TGCAGCGTTGGAATGAGGGCAACGACTGAAGCTTTCTTT | CSVGMRATTEAFF
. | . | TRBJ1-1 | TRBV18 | TGTGCCAGCTCGGCGGGCGGGGACATGAACACTGAAGCTTTCTTT | CASSAGGDMNTEAFF
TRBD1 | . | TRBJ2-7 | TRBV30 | TGTGCCTGGAGCCCCGGGACAGGGGACTACGAGCAGTACTTC | CAWSPGTGDYEQYF
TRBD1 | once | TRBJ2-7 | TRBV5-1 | TGCGCCAGCAGGTTGACAGGGGGTTACGGGCAGTACTTC | CASRLTGGYGQYF
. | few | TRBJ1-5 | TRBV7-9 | TGTGCCAGCAGCTTAATGGGGGCCGACAATCAGCCCCAGCATTTT | CASSLMGADNQPQHF
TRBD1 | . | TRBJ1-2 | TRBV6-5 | TGTGCCAGCAGGACGACAGGGAATGGCTACACCTTC | CASRTTGNGYTF
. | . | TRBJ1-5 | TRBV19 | TGTGCCAGTAGTAATTCCCCAACGACAGATAGCAATCAGCCCCAGCATTTT | CASSNSPTTDSNQPQHF
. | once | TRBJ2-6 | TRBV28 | TGTGCCAGCATCAGCGCTGGGGCCAACGTCCTGACTTTC | CASISAGANVLTF
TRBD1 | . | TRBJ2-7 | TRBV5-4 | TGCGCCAGCAGCCAAGATACCTGGACAGGGGGCGAGTACGAGCAGTACTTC | CASSQDTWTGGEYEQYF
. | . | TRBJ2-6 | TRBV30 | TGTGCCTGGACGCACAGCTCTGGGGCCAACGTCCTGACTTTC | CAWTHSSGANVLTF
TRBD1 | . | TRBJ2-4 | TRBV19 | TGTGCCAGTAGTAGTCGACAGGGAAGGGACATTCAGTACTTC | CASSSRQGRDIQYF
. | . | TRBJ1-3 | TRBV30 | TGTGCCTGGAGTGACAGGACCGACTCTGGAAACACCATATATTTT | CAWSDRTDSGNTIYF
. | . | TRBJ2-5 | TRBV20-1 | TGCAGTGGACAGCATCAAGAGACCCAGTACTTC | CSGQHQETQYF
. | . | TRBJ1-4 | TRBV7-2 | TGTGCCAGCAGCTTAGGGTCACCATGGACTAATGAAAAACTGTTTTTT | CASSLGSPWTNEKLFF
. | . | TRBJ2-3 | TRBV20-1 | TGCAGCCCGGAGGGCCACAATACGCAGTATTTT | CSPEGHNTQYF
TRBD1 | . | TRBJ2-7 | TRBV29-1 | TGCAGCGTTGAGGGACAGGGAGACAGCTACGAGCAGTACTTC | CSVEGQGDSYEQYF
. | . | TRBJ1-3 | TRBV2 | TGTGCCAGCAAGGGACGGAGCTCTGGAAACACCATATATTTT | CASKGRSSGNTIYF
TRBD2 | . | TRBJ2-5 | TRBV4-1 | TGCGCCAGCAGCTCGCGACTAGCGGGAGTAGAGACCCAGTACTTC | CASSSRLAGVETQYF
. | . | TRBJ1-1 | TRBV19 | TGTGCCAGTAGTATAGGGAACCGGGCCTCGGGAGAAGCTTTCTTT | CASSIGNRASGEAFF
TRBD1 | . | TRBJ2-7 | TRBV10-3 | TGTGCCACCCTGCAGGGGGTAGGCTACGAGCAGTACTTC | CATLQGVGYEQYF
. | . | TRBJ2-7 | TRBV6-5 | TGTGCCAGCAGTTACGGATCTGGGGGTGGCTACGAGCAGTACTTC | CASSYGSGGGYEQYF
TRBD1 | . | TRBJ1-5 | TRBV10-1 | TGCGCCAGCCCCGGACAGGGGCAGCCCCAGCATTTT | CASPGQGQPQHF
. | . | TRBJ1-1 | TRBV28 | TGTGCCAGCAGTCTGCGCGGGAGCGTCGAAGCTTTCTTT | CASSLRGSVEAFF
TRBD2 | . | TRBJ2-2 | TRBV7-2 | TGTGCCAGCAGCCCCCCGGGAGGAGGTCACACCGGGGAGCTGTTTTTT | CASSPPGGGHTGELFF
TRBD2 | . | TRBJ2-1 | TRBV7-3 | TGTGCCAGCAGCCGCCCCGGCGGGAGCGCCTACAATGAGCAGTTCTTC | CASSRPGGSAYNEQFF
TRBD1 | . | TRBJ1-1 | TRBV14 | TGTGCCAGCAGCCGACAGGGGATCACTGAAGCTTTCTTT | CASSRQGITEAFF
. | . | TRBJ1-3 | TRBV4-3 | TGCGCCAGCAGCCACAGCTCTGGAAACACCATATATTTT | CASSHSSGNTIYF
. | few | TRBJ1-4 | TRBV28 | TGTGCCAGCAGGGAGGGCAGGGGTGCAACTAATGAAAAACTGTTTTTT | CASREGRGATNEKLFF
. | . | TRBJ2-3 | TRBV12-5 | TGTGCTAGTGGTTTTTCAGATACGCAGTATTTT | CASGFSDTQYF
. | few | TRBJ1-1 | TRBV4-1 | TGCGCCAGCAGCCAAGAGTGGCGCACGTTGAACACTGAAGCTTTCTTT | CASSQEWRTLNTEAFF
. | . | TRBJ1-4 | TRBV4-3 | TGCGCCAGCAGCCAACTAACAGGGCACCAGAATGAAAAACTGTTTTTT | CASSQLTGHQNEKLFF
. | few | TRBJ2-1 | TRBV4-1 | TGCGCCAGCAGCCGGATTCCCGGGGGTGAGCAGTTCTTC | CASSRIPGGEQFF